Included here is one T cell receptor (beta chain) sequence, with context. What it recognizes is unknown. TCRdb derives one entry per CDR3 protein from the 5' RACE reads, leaving out DNA. This sample contains approximately 390,000 distinct CDR3 sequences. This sample is part of a study of monozygotic twins with inflammatory bowel disease. Study results and limitations: TCRbeta inverse Simpson diversity was decreased in IBD patients versus healthy co-twins. No difference was seen in repertoire similarity between concordant and discordant twins, possibly from limited power.

The authors drew 2.5 to 3 ml of blood from each donor. Germline values: CDR1 SGHRS, CDR2 YFSETQ. There are 14 residues in the CDR3. J is TRBJ2-7 and V is TRBV5-1; without DNA, the TCRdb call of TRBD1 cannot be checked. Input material: blood. The clonotype was recovered from a human donor with ulcerative colitis or Crohn's disease, or a healthy co-twin of an affected twin (not recorded which). The CDR3 here is CASSWAGGAYEQYF.